This is a list of T cell receptor beta chains from one sample in a study of T cell changes during pregnancy in multiple sclerosis. TCRdb's copy holds only in-frame clones and misses some; the assay was immunoSEQ multiplex PCR. The sample includes nearly 60,000 clones, under 95% of them seen just once. Sequencing was performed on CD4+ T cells from peripheral blood mononuclear cells, taken after pregnancy. The receptors originated from a female donor in good health, enrolled as a control in a pregnancy study. The conserved cysteine and the conserved F or W are not part of the CDR3 here. The order of the fields is V gene, CDR3 length, J gene, clone size, CDR3 protein. Rows give clone size only sometimes, using once, few, many, or a class for an expanded clone.

v_gene: TRBV11-2
len: 13
j_gene: TRBJ2-5
abundance: NA
CDR3aa: ASSHIRGGKETQY

v_gene: TRBV18
len: 12
j_gene: TRBJ2-3
abundance: NA
CDR3aa: ASSPGQGVDTQY

v_gene: TRBV2
len: 15
j_gene: TRBJ1-5
abundance: NA
CDR3aa: ASSFLGTGGVGQPQH

v_gene: TRBV7-8
len: 14
j_gene: TRBJ2-5
abundance: NA
CDR3aa: ASSQRLTGSQETQY

v_gene: TRBV11-3
len: 13
j_gene: TRBJ1-1
abundance: NA
CDR3aa: ASSPGQGRATEAF

v_gene: TRBV18
len: 14
j_gene: TRBJ1-5
abundance: NA
CDR3aa: ASSPGQGANNQPQH

v_gene: TRBV19
len: 13
j_gene: TRBJ2-7
abundance: NA
CDR3aa: ASSRPSGGSYEQY

v_gene: TRBV18
len: 15
j_gene: TRBJ1-1
abundance: NA
CDR3aa: ASSPNRGLQRDTEAF

v_gene: TRBV30
len: 13
j_gene: TRBJ1-2
abundance: NA
CDR3aa: AWSATATDFYGYT

v_gene: TRBV18
len: 13
j_gene: TRBJ2-1
abundance: NA
CDR3aa: ASSLTSGGYNEQF

v_gene: TRBV27
len: 14
j_gene: TRBJ2-7
abundance: NA
CDR3aa: ASSRSQTGSSYEQY

v_gene: TRBV30
len: 11
j_gene: TRBJ1-1
abundance: NA
CDR3aa: AWSVGGNTEAF

v_gene: TRBV7-2
len: 13
j_gene: TRBJ1-5
abundance: NA
CDR3aa: ASSTGTGKNQPQH

v_gene: TRBV5-1
len: 14
j_gene: TRBJ1-1
abundance: NA
CDR3aa: ASSLALVPGNTEAF

v_gene: TRBV12-5
len: 18
j_gene: TRBJ2-1
abundance: NA
CDR3aa: ASGLVIRAGGNPSYNEQF

v_gene: TRBV29-1
len: 13
j_gene: TRBJ2-5
abundance: NA
CDR3aa: SVGFSAGVVETQY

v_gene: TRBV11-2
len: 13
j_gene: TRBJ2-1
abundance: NA
CDR3aa: ASSSIAGGRGEQF

v_gene: TRBV7-9
len: 13
j_gene: TRBJ2-2
abundance: NA
CDR3aa: ASSPPGLDTGELF

v_gene: TRBV7-9
len: 13
j_gene: TRBJ1-4
abundance: NA
CDR3aa: ASSSEGQINEKLF

v_gene: TRBV11-3
len: 13
j_gene: TRBJ1-1
abundance: NA
CDR3aa: ASSPRAGVNTEAF

v_gene: TRBV6-1
len: 11
j_gene: TRBJ2-7
abundance: NA
CDR3aa: ASSRDSTYEQY

v_gene: TRBV27
len: 13
j_gene: TRBJ1-5
abundance: NA
CDR3aa: ASSLDRVSNQPQH

v_gene: TRBV19
len: 14
j_gene: TRBJ1-2
abundance: once
CDR3aa: ASSIGVTGSVYGYT

v_gene: TRBV13
len: 14
j_gene: TRBJ2-3
abundance: NA
CDR3aa: ASSLGIRTGADTQY

v_gene: TRBV19
len: 13
j_gene: TRBJ1-2
abundance: NA
CDR3aa: ASSMTGSQTYGYT

v_gene: TRBV7-2
len: 13
j_gene: TRBJ1-2
abundance: NA
CDR3aa: ASSLSFRTNYGYT

v_gene: TRBV10-1
len: 19
j_gene: TRBJ1-5
abundance: NA
CDR3aa: ASSESQEGGQGFRRAQPQH

v_gene: TRBV12-5
len: 12
j_gene: TRBJ2-1
abundance: NA
CDR3aa: ASGLGQGDNEQF

v_gene: TRBV5-4
len: 13
j_gene: TRBJ2-2
abundance: NA
CDR3aa: ASSLIRDRTGELF

v_gene: TRBV7-7
len: 15
j_gene: TRBJ2-7
abundance: NA
CDR3aa: ASSPGLAGGSSYEQY

v_gene: TRBV7-2
len: 13
j_gene: TRBJ2-3
abundance: NA
CDR3aa: ASGPREGGRDTQY

v_gene: TRBV18
len: 14
j_gene: TRBJ2-2
abundance: NA
CDR3aa: ASSPNRDTNTGELF

v_gene: TRBV6-4
len: 12
j_gene: TRBJ2-2
abundance: NA
CDR3aa: ASSLGQNTGELF

v_gene: TRBV7-9
len: 12
j_gene: TRBJ2-7
abundance: once
CDR3aa: ASSLGQAANEQY

v_gene: TRBV5-4
len: 14
j_gene: TRBJ2-1
abundance: NA
CDR3aa: ASSFDGLAVDNEQF

v_gene: TRBV27
len: 14
j_gene: TRBJ2-2
abundance: NA
CDR3aa: ASSFDRGANTGELF